This is a list of T cell receptor beta chains from one sample in a study of T cell repertoires in cytomegalovirus infection. MiXCR, applied by TCRdb to the reads, yields one record per CDR3 protein. Among about 130,000 distinct CDR3 sequences, about 24% were seen once, and the ten largest hold roughly 35%. Their target antigens are unknown. The sequencing sample was made of PBMCs, sequenced either directly or after in vitro stimulation (not recorded which). These receptors were collected from a human donor in good health (CMV status not recorded). Some clones in this sample may be carry-over from other donors' samples. CDR3s include the opening cysteine and the closing phenylalanine or tryptophan. A D gene is named only where the DNA matches it firmly. Some rows mark clone size as missing; the rest say once, few, many or name a class of expanded clone.

j_call	v_call	d_call	clone_size	cdr3_nt	cdr3_aa
TRBJ2-2	TRBV11-2	.	.	TGTGCCAGCAGCTTGGGTAGTCCACATTCTAGGGAGCTGTTTTTT	CASSLGSPHSRELFF
TRBJ1-2	TRBV4-1	.	.	TGCGCCAGCAGCCAAGCTCGACAGGCCTATGGCTACACCTTC	CASSQARQAYGYTF
TRBJ2-3	TRBV29-1	TRBD2	few	TGCAGCACTGGGGGACTAGCGGGCTACACAGATACGCAGTATTTT	CSTGGLAGYTDTQYF
TRBJ1-1	TRBV6-5	.	.	TGTGCCAGCAGTTACTCGAGGGCAGGGTTGGTGAACACTGAAGATTTCTTT	CASSYSRAGLVNTEDFF
TRBJ2-1	TRBV7-2	.	few	TGTGCCAGCAGCTTGATGGTGTGGAATGAGCAGTTCTTC	CASSLMVWNEQFF
TRBJ1-2	TRBV7-8	.	many	TGTGCCAGCAGCTCCCTGCCCGGGGGAATCTATGGCTACACCTTC	CASSSLPGGIYGYTF
TRBJ1-2	TRBV30	.	.	TGTGCCTGGACAGCCGCCCTTTCGAACTATGGCTACACCTTC	CAWTAALSNYGYTF
TRBJ2-1	TRBV7-3	TRBD2	many	TGTGCCAGCAGCGCCGGGACTAGTAATTTCAATGAGCAGTTCTTC	CASSAGTSNFNEQFF
TRBJ1-5	TRBV19	TRBD1	many	TGTGCCAGTAGTATCTGGCAGGGACAGGGTGGCAATCAGCCCCAGCATTTT	CASSIWQGQGGNQPQHF
TRBJ2-3	TRBV7-2	TRBD2	.	TGTGCCAGCAGCTCCGGAGCGGGATCAGCGACAGATACGCAGTATTTT	CASSSGAGSATDTQYF
TRBJ2-1	TRBV10-2	TRBD2	.	TGCGCCAGCAGTCTGTTGAGCGGGAGGGTCGGGGATGAGCAGTTCTTC	CASSLLSGRVGDEQFF
TRBJ2-5	TRBV28	TRBD1	.	TGTGCCAGCTGGACAGGGGGTCTCCAAGAGACCCAGTACTTC	CASWTGGLQETQYF
TRBJ1-5	TRBV12-3/TRBV12-4	TRBD1	few	TGTGCCAGCAGTGGGACAGGGACTCGGCCCCAGCATTTT	CASSGTGTRPQHF
TRBJ1-5	TRBV11-2	TRBD1	.	TGTGCCAGCAGCCCGGACAGGGTTGCTTTGAGGGGTCAGCCCCAGCATTTT	CASSPDRVALRGQPQHF
TRBJ2-3	TRBV7-2	.	few	TGTGCCAGCAGACGCCCGCCCACAGATACGCAGTATTTT	CASRRPPTDTQYF
TRBJ1-4	TRBV14	TRBD1	.	TGTGCCAGCAGCGAACGGACAGGGGGAAATGAAAAACTGTTTTTT	CASSERTGGNEKLFF
TRBJ1-3	TRBV7-2	.	many	TGTGCCAGCACATCAGAGATTGCGCGCGGAAACACCATATATTTT	CASTSEIARGNTIYF
TRBJ1-1	TRBV20-1	.	once	TGCAGTGCTAGAGAAGAGGGTTCTTTCTTT	CSAREEGSFF
TRBJ1-4	TRBV7-2	.	many	TGTGCCAGCAGCTTAAACAGGGTTCGGCTGTTTTTT	CASSLNRVRLFF
TRBJ1-1	TRBV6-2/TRBV6-3	TRBD1	many	TGTGCCAGCAGAATGGCAGGGGGCACTGAAGCTTTCTTT	CASRMAGGTEAFF
TRBJ2-1	TRBV24-1	.	many	TGTGCCACCAGTGATTTGTACAATGAGCAGTTCTTC	CATSDLYNEQFF
TRBJ2-7	TRBV6-1	.	few	TGTGCCAGCAGTATCCGACAGGGAGGCGTGAATGGGCAGTACTTC	CASSIRQGGVNGQYF
TRBJ2-3	TRBV7-2	.	.	TGTGCCAGCAGCCTCGTCGGGTCCGGCACAGATACGCAGTATTTT	CASSLVGSGTDTQYF
TRBJ1-5	TRBV27	.	few	TGTGCCAGCAGTCTATATGGAGACAACCAGCCCCAGCATTTT	CASSLYGDNQPQHF
TRBJ1-2	TRBV7-2	.	.	TGTGCCAGCAGACCTCGACTGCTCAACTATGGCTACACCTTC	CASRPRLLNYGYTF
TRBJ1-1	TRBV6-5	.	.	TGTGCCAGCAGTTACGCGGGGGGCGAGGCTTTCTTT	CASSYAGGEAFF
TRBJ2-4	TRBV19	TRBD1	few	TGTGCCAGTAGTATTGGACAGGGTGGGCCCTTGTCCATTCAGTACTTC	CASSIGQGGPLSIQYF
TRBJ2-3	TRBV7-8	TRBD2	many	TGTGCCAGCAGCTTAGCGGGCCAGGGACTAGCGCGCACAGATACGCAGTATTTT	CASSLAGQGLARTDTQYF
TRBJ2-1	TRBV7-3	TRBD2	many	TGTGCCAGCAGCTTACAGCCTAGCGGGAGTCATGAGCAGTTCTTC	CASSLQPSGSHEQFF
TRBJ1-1	TRBV19	.	.	TGTGCCAGTAGTATAGCAGTGGGCACTGAAGCTTTCTTT	CASSIAVGTEAFF
TRBJ2-6	TRBV6-1	.	many	TGTGCCAGCAACACAGGGACTGGGGCCAACGTCCTGACTTTC	CASNTGTGANVLTF
TRBJ2-1	TRBV7-9	.	many	TGTGCCAGCAGCAGGGGAGGGGGGACACCTCCGGCCTACAATGAGCAGTTCTTC	CASSRGGGTPPAYNEQFF
TRBJ2-1	TRBV7-9	.	.	TGTGCCAGCAGCTTAGTAGGTGAGGGGAAGGGGCATGAGCAGTTCTTC	CASSLVGEGKGHEQFF
TRBJ2-7	TRBV7-9	.	few	TGTGCCAGCAGCTTAACCCCCGGCGAGCAGTACTTC	CASSLTPGEQYF
TRBJ2-1	TRBV11-2	.	.	TGTGCCAGCAGCTTAGAGCGGGGCCCGTACAATGAGCAGTTCTTC	CASSLERGPYNEQFF
TRBJ2-5	TRBV7-2	.	.	TGTGCCAGCAGCTTAGCGGCCTCGAAGGAGGAGACCCAGTACTTC	CASSLAASKEETQYF
TRBJ2-2	TRBV4-1	.	.	TGCGCCAGCAGCCCTTTCAGGGTCACCGGGGAGCTGTTTTTT	CASSPFRVTGELFF